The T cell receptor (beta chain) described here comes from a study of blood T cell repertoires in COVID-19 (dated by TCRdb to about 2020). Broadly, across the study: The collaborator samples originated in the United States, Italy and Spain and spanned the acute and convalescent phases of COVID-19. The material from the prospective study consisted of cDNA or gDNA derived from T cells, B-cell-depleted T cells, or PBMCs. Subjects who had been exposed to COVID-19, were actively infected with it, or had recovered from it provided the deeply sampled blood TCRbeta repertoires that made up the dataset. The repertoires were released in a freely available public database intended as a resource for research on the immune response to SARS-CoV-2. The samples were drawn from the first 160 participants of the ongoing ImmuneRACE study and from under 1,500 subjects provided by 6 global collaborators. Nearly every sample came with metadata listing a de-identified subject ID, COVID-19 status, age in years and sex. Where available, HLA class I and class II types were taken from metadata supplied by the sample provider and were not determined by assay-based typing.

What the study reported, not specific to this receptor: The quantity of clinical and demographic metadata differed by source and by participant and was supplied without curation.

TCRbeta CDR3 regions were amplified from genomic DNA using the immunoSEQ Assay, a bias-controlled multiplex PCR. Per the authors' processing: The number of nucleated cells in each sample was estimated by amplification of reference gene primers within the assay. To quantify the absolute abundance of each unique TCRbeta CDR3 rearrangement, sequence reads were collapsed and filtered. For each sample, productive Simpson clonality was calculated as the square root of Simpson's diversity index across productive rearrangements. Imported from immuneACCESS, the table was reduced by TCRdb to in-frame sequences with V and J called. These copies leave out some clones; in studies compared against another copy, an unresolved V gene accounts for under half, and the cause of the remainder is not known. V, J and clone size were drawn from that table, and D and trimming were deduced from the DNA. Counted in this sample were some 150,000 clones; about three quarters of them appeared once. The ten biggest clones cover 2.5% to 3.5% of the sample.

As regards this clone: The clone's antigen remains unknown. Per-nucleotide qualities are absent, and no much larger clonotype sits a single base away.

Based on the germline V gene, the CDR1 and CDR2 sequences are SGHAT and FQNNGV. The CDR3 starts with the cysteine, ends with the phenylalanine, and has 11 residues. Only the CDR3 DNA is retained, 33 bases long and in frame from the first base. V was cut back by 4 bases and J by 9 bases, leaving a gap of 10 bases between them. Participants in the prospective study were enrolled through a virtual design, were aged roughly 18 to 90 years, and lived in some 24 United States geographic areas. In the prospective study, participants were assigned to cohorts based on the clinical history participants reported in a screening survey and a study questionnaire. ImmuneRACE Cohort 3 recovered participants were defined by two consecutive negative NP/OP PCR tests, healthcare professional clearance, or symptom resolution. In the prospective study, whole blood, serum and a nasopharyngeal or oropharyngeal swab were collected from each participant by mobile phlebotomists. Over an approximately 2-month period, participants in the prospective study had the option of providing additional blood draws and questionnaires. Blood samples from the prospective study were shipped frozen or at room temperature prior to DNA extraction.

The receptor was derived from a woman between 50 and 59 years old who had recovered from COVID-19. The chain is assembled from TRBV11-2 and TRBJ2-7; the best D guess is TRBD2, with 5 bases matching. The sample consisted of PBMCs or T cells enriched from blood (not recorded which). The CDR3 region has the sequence CASSYLGRQYF. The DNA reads TGTGCCAGCAGCTACCTGGGGAGGCAGTACTTC.